This TCR beta chain came from a study of metastatic and nonmetastatic thyroid tumors. Across the whole study: Across blood and tumor or nodule tissue, repertoires from malignant and benign thyroid patients were compared with one another.

General study findings and limits: Within blood and tumor, benign nodules reportedly had significantly lower TCR beta diversity than malignant thyroid tumors did.

The table lists this clone with many counts. The target antigen is unknown. The CDR3 is 16 residues long. The germline CDR1 and CDR2 sequences are SGHAT and FQNNGV. Trimming cost V 3 bases and J 0 bases, with 12 bases left between them. Thyroid surgery had not been preceded by any treatment in any patient. Per the authors' pipeline: Clinicopathological groups differed in CDR3, with these differences serving to build a distant-metastasis classifier for papillary thyroid cancer. Using MiXCR, TCRdb re-called clones from the PCR reads. The V and J calls were determined by TCRdb, not by the authors. The sample records tens of thousands of clones, 14% being singletons.

The sequence derives from a male donor with papillary thyroid cancer or a benign thyroid nodule (not recorded which). Some clones in this sample may be carry-over from other donors' samples. The chain recombines TRBV11-2 with TRBJ2-1, with D unresolved. Sequences were obtained from blood. The CDR3 sequence: CASSFPKPSSYNEQFF. The CDR3 nucleotides are TGTGCCAGCAGCTTCCCTAAGCCGAGCTCCTACAATGAGCAGTTCTTC. The whole variable domain, remainder taken from reference TRBV11-2 and TRBJ2-1, is EAGVAQSPRYKIIEKRQSVAFWCNPISGHATLYWYQQILGQGPKLLIQFQNNGVVDDSQLPKDRFSAERLKGVDSTLKIQPAKLEDSAVYLCASSFPKPSSYNEQFFGPGTRLTVL.